A selection of T cell receptor beta chains follows, all from one sample in a study of cytomegalovirus exposure and HLA in healthy donors. Only in-frame clones appear in the TCRdb table, and some are missing; sequencing was by immunoSEQ multiplex PCR. The sample has 150,000 or so clones, 80% to 90% seen once. The source material was PBMCs. These TCRs come from a woman aged 18-35 years in good health and CMV-seropositive. Each CDR3 is given with its conserved first and last residue. Each record gives: D gene, clone size, V gene, J gene, CDR3 protein, CDR3 DNA. A D gene is named only where the DNA matches it firmly. Clone size is given for some rows only: seen once, a few or many times, or a class if the clone is expanded.

d_call: TRBD1
clone_size: NA
v_call: TRBV5-4
j_call: TRBJ2-7
cdr3_aa: CASSLPGQGFLGQYF
cdr3_nt: TGTGCCAGCAGTTTACCGGGACAGGGATTTTTGGGGCAGTACTTC

d_call: TRBD1
clone_size: NA
v_call: TRBV28
j_call: TRBJ2-7
cdr3_aa: CASSSTGAYEQYF
cdr3_nt: TGTGCCAGCAGTTCTACAGGGGCCTACGAGCAGTACTTC

d_call: NA
clone_size: NA
v_call: TRBV28
j_call: TRBJ1-2
cdr3_aa: CASSPPALNPNYGYTF
cdr3_nt: TGTGCCAGCAGTCCACCCGCACTTAACCCTAACTATGGCTACACCTTC

d_call: TRBD2
clone_size: NA
v_call: TRBV7-9
j_call: TRBJ2-7
cdr3_aa: CASSSPTSGTYEQYF
cdr3_nt: TGTGCCAGCAGCTCTCCGACTAGCGGAACCTACGAGCAGTACTTC

d_call: NA
clone_size: NA
v_call: TRBV7-2
j_call: TRBJ1-3
cdr3_aa: CASSLGRGSGNTIYF
cdr3_nt: TGTGCCAGCAGCTTAGGCAGGGGCTCTGGAAACACCATATATTTT

d_call: NA
clone_size: few
v_call: TRBV7-9
j_call: TRBJ2-2
cdr3_aa: CASQRGTGELFF
cdr3_nt: TGTGCCTCTCAAAGGGGTACCGGGGAGCTGTTTTTT

d_call: NA
clone_size: NA
v_call: TRBV19
j_call: TRBJ1-2
cdr3_aa: CASQNRGNGNYGYTF
cdr3_nt: TGTGCCAGTCAAAACCGGGGGAACGGTAACTATGGCTACACCTTC

d_call: NA
clone_size: NA
v_call: TRBV12-2
j_call: TRBJ2-4
cdr3_aa: CASRCGGGAGADIQYF
cdr3_nt: TGTGCAAGTCGGTGTGGTGGGGGCGCGGGTGCGGACATTCAGTACTTC

d_call: NA
clone_size: NA
v_call: TRBV4-2
j_call: TRBJ2-1
cdr3_aa: CASSQESASSYNEQFF
cdr3_nt: TGTGCCAGCAGCCAAGAGAGCGCTAGCTCCTACAATGAGCAGTTCTTC

d_call: TRBD1
clone_size: NA
v_call: TRBV9
j_call: TRBJ1-3
cdr3_aa: CASSEWTGAGNTIYF
cdr3_nt: TGTGCCAGCAGCGAGTGGACAGGGGCTGGAAACACCATATATTTT

d_call: NA
clone_size: few
v_call: TRBV6-1
j_call: TRBJ2-7
cdr3_aa: CASSRTVGSYEQYF
cdr3_nt: TGTGCCAGCAGTAGGACAGTCGGATCCTACGAGCAGTACTTC

d_call: NA
clone_size: once
v_call: TRBV4-1
j_call: TRBJ1-4
cdr3_aa: CASSQDRGQKLFF
cdr3_nt: TGCGCCAGCAGCCAAGATCGAGGCCAGAAACTGTTTTTT

d_call: NA
clone_size: NA
v_call: TRBV7-6
j_call: TRBJ1-5
cdr3_aa: CASSPGGFRGQPQHF
cdr3_nt: TGTGCCAGCAGCCCGGGAGGCTTTCGGGGTCAGCCCCAGCATTTT

d_call: NA
clone_size: NA
v_call: TRBV4-2
j_call: TRBJ2-7
cdr3_aa: CASSQDRGADGYEQYF
cdr3_nt: TGTGCCAGCAGCCAAGATCGGGGGGCGGACGGCTACGAGCAGTACTTC

d_call: NA
clone_size: once
v_call: TRBV5-5
j_call: TRBJ1-1
cdr3_aa: CASSLWGADTEAFF
cdr3_nt: TGTGCCAGCAGCTTGTGGGGAGCTGACACTGAAGCTTTCTTT

d_call: TRBD2
clone_size: once
v_call: TRBV5-1
j_call: TRBJ2-3
cdr3_aa: CASSTAGASTDTQYF
cdr3_nt: TGCGCCAGCAGCACAGCGGGGGCGAGCACAGATACGCAGTATTTT

d_call: NA
clone_size: NA
v_call: TRBV6-5
j_call: TRBJ1-5
cdr3_aa: CASSYIRGSNQPQHF
cdr3_nt: TGTGCCAGCAGTTACATCAGGGGCTCCAATCAGCCCCAGCATTTT